This T cell receptor (beta chain) stems from a study of blood T cell repertoires in COVID-19. Study overall: Donors in the United States, Italy and Spain gave samples during acute or convalescent COVID-19. Sample material is recorded as cDNA or gDNA derived from T cells, B-cell-depleted T cells, or PBMCs.

How the authors handled the data: Estimation of nucleated cell counts relied on the amplification of reference gene primers. Using immunoSEQ multiplex PCR, the repertoire was profiled, and TCRdb retains in-frame clones only, with some absent. For V, J and clone size, that table is used; D and trimming come from the DNA. Of 30,000 to 35,000 clones in the sample, 80% to 90% were seen once. This CDR3 is built from 16 residues. The V gene end was trimmed by 5 bases and the J gene end by 2 bases; junction bases not matched to a gene: 4. The germline V gene encodes CDR1 SGHTA and CDR2 FQGNSA. Sequenced sample: peripheral blood. This clonotype originated in a man in his fifties or sixties with active COVID-19. This chain links TRBV7-2 with TRBJ2-6, with TRBD1 identical over 9 bases. The CDR3 DNA reads as TGTGCCAGCAGCCGCGGACAGGGGACTGGGGCCAACGTCCTGACTTTC. This sequence encodes CASSRGQGTGANVLTF.